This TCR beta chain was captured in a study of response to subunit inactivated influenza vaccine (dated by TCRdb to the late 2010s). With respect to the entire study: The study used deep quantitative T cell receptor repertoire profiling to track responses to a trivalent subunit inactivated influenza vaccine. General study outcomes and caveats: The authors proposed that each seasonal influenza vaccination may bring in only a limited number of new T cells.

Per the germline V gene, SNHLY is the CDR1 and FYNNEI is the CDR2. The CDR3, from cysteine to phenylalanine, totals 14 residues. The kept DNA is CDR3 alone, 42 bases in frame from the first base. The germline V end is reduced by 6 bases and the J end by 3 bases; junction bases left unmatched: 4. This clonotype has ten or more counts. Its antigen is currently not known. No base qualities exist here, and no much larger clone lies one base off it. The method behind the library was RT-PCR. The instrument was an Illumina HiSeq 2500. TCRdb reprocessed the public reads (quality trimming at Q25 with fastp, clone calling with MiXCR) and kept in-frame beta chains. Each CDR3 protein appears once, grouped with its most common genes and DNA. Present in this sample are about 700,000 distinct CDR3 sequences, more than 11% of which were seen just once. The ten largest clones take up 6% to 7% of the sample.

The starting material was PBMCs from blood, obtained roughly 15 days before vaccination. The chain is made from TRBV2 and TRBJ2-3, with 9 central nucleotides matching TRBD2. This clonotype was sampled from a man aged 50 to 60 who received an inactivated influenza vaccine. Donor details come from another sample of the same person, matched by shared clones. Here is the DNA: TGTGCCAGCAGGGCGGGGGGGCCGACAGATACGCAGTATTTT. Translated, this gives CASRAGGPTDTQYF.